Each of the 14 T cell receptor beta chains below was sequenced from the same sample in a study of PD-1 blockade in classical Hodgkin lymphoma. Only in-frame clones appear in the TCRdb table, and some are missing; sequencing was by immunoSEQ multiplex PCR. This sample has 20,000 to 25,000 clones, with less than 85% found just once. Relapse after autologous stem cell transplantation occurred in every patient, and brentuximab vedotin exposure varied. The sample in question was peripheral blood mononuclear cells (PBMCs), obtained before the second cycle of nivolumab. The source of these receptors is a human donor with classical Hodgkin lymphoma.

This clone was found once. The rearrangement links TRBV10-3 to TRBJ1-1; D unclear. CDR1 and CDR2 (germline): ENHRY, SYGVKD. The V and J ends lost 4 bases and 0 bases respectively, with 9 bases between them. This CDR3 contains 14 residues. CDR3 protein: CAISGKTVNTEAFF. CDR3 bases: TGTGCCATCAGTGGAAAAACAGTGAACACTGAAGCTTTCTTT.

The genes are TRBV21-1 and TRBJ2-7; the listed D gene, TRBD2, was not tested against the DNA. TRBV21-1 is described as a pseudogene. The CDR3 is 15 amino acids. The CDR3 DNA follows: TGTGCCAGCAGCAAAGCGGTCGGGGGGCTCTACGAGCAGTACTTC. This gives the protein CASSKAVGGLYEQYF.

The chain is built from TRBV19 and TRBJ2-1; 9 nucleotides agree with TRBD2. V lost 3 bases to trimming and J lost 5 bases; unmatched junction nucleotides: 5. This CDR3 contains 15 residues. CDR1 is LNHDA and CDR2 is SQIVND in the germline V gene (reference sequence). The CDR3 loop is CASSMFAGGNNEQFF. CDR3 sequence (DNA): TGTGCCAGTAGTATGTTTGCGGGAGGGAACAATGAGCAGTTCTTC.

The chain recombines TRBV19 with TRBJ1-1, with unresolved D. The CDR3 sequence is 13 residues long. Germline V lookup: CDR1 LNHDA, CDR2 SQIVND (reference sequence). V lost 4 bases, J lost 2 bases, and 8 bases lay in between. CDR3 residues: CASSTNRNTEAFF. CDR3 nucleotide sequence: TGTGCCAGTAGTACGAATAGAAACACTGAAGCTTTCTTT.

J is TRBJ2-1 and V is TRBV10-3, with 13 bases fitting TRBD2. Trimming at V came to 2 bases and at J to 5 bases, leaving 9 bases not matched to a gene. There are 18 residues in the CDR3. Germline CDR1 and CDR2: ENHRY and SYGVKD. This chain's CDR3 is CAISEPRTSGSVDNEQFF. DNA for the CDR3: TGTGCCATCAGTGAGCCCCGGACTAGCGGGAGTGTGGACAATGAGCAGTTCTTC.

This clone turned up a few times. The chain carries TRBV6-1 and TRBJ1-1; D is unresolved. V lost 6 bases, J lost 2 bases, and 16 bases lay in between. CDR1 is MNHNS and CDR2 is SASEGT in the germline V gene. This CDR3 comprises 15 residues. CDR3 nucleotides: TGTGCCAGCAGGGTAATGTTGTCGGGTAACACTGAAGCTTTCTTT. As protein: CASRVMLSGNTEAFF.

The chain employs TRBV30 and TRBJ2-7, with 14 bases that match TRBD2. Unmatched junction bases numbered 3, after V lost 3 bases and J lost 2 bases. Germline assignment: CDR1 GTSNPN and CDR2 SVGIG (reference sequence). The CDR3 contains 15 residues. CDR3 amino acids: CAWRGTSGSPYEQYF. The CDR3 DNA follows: TGTGCCTGGAGGGGGACTAGCGGGAGCCCCTACGAGCAGTACTTC. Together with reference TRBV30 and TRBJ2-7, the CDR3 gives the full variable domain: SQTIHQWPATLVQPVGSPLSLECTVEGTSNPNLYWYRQAAGRGLQLLFYSVGIGQISSEVPQNLSASRPQDRQFILSSKKLLLSDSGFYLCAWRGTSGSPYEQYFGPGTRLTVT.

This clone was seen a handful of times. Here the CDR3 DNA reads TGTGCCAGCAGTTCCCCCAGGGACGGGAATCAGCCCCAGCATTTT. Translation: CASSSPRDGNQPQHF. This chain links TRBV6-6 with TRBJ1-5, with D tentatively TRBD1 (5 bases). The CDR3 runs to 15 residues. The V gene's germline CDR1 is MNHNY and CDR2 SVGAGI (reference sequence). V was shortened by 4 bases and J by 4 bases, with 14 bases between the two germline ends.

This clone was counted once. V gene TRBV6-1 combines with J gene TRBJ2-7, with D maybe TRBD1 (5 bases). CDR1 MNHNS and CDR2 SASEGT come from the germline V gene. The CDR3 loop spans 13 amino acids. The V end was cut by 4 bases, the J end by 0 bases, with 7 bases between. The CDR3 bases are TGTGCCAGCAGTGCGACAGCCTCCTACGAGCAGTACTTC. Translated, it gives CASSATASYEQYF.

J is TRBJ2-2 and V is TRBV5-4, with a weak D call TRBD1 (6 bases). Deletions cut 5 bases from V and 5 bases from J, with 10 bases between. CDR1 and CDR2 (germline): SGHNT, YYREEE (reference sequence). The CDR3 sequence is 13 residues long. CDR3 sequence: CASRQGGTGELFF. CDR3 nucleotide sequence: TGTGCCAGCAGACAAGGGGGTACCGGGGAGCTGTTTTTT.

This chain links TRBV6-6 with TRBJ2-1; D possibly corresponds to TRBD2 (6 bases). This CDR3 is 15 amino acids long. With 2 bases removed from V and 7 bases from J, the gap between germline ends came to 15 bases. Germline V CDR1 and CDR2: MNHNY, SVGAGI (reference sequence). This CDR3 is CASSYVGGKGNEQFF. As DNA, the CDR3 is TGTGCCAGCAGTTACGTTGGAGGGAAGGGAAATGAGCAGTTCTTC.

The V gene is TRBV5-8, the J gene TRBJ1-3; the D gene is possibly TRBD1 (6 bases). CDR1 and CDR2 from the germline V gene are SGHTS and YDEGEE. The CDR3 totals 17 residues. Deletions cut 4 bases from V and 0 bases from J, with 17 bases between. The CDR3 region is CASSRLGHLSSGNTIYF. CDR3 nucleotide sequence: TGTGCCAGCAGCCGCCTGGGACACCTAAGCTCTGGAAACACCATATATTTT. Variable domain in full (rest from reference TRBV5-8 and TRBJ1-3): EAGVTQSPTHLIKTRGQQATLRCSPISGHTSVYWYQQALGLGLQFLLWYDEGEERNRGNFPPRFSGRQFPNYSSELNVNALELEDSALYLCASSRLGHLSSGNTIYFGEGSWLTVV.

The CDR3 protein is CASSFASTDTQYF. For the CDR3, the DNA is TGTGCCAGCAGTTTTGCGAGCACAGATACGCAGTATTTT. The chain carries TRBV5-6 and TRBJ2-3; D call uncertain. V was clipped by 5 bases and J by 0 bases, with 7 bases between them. The CDR3 runs 13 residues. Germline V gene lookup returns CDR1 SGHDT and CDR2 YYEEEE.

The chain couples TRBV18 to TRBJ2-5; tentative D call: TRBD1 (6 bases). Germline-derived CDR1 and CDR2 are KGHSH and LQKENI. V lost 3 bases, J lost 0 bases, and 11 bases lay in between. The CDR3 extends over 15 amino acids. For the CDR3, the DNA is TGTGCCAGCTCACCGGGGCAGGGGTACCAAGAGACCCAGTACTTC. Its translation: CASSPGQGYQETQYF. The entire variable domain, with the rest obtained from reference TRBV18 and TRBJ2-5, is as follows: NAGVMQNPRHLVRRRGQEARLRCSPMKGHSHVYWYRQLPEEGLKFMVYLQKENIIDESGMPKERFSAEFPKEGPSILRIQQVVRGDSAAYFCASSPGQGYQETQYFGPGTRLLVL.